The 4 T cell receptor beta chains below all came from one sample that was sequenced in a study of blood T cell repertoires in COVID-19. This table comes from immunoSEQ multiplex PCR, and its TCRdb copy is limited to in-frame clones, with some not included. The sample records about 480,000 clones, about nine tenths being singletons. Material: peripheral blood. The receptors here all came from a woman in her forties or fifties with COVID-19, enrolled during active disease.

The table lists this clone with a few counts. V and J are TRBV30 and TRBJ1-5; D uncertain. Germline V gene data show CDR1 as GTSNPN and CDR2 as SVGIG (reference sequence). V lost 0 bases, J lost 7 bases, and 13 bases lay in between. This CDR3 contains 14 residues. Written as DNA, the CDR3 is TGTGCCTGGAGTGTATCCCCCCTGGGCCAGCCCCAGCATTTT. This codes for CAWSVSPLGQPQHF.

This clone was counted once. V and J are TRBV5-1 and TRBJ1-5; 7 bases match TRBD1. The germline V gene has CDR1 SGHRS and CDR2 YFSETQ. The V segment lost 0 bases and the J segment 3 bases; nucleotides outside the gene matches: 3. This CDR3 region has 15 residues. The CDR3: CASSLAGGDNQPQHF. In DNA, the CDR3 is TGCGCCAGCAGCTTGGCAGGGGGAGACAATCAGCCCCAGCATTTT.

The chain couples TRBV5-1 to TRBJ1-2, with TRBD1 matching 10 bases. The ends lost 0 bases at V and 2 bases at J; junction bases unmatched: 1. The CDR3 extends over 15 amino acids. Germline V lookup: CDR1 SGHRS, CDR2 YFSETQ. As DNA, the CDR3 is TGCGCCAGCAGCTTGGGGGGACAGGGGAACTATGGCTACACCTTC. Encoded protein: CASSLGGQGNYGYTF.

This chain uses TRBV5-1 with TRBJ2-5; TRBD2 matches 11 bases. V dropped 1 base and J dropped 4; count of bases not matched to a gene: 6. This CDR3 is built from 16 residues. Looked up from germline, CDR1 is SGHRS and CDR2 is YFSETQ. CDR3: CASSLNSGGAPETQYF. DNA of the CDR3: TGCGCCAGCAGCTTGAATAGCGGGGGGGCCCCAGAGACCCAGTACTTC.